The clone carrying this TCR beta chain came up a few times. The entry originates in a study of T-cell reconstitution after alpha-beta-depleted transplantation in children. During its preparation, the TCRbeta library received unique molecular identifiers. Each CDR3 protein gets one entry after TCRdb re-called the PCR reads with MiXCR. Counted here are fewer than 1 million distinct CDR3 sequences, roughly 15% occurring once; the ten biggest clones make up roughly 5%. Germline assignment: CDR1 MNHEY and CDR2 SVGAGI. V was pared by 0 bases and J by 2 bases, with 14 bases between. The CDR3 is 17 amino acids.

The TCR sequence derives from a male patient between 10 and 17 years old who had a stem cell transplant for acute lymphoblastic leukemia, so the T cells may come from the graft donor. This material consisted of PBMCs, mostly from graft donor cells, taken 360 days after TCRalphabeta/CD19-depleted stem cell transplant. The chain recombines TRBV6-5 with TRBJ1-5; maybe TRBD1 (6 bases). The CDR3 loop reads CASSYSKYREGNQPQHF. The CDR3 bases are TGTGCCAGCAGTTACTCGAAATACAGGGAGGGCAATCAGCCCCAGCATTTT.